A single sample is the source of the 2 T cell receptor beta chains below, sequenced in a study of cytomegalovirus exposure and HLA in healthy donors. 13 Jbeta primers and 60 Vbeta primers were used for the PCR. Only in-frame clones appear in the TCRdb table, and some are missing; sequencing was by immunoSEQ multiplex PCR. The table shows 150,000 to 200,000 clones, with about 80% occurring only once. The sequencing input was PBMCs. All receptors derive from a man in his forties in good health and CMV-seronegative.

The count of this clone is one. The CDR3 sequence: CASSTLAGSADTQYF. The DNA for the CDR3 is TGTGCCAGCAGTACCCTAGCGGGAAGTGCAGATACGCAGTATTTT. The rearrangement joins TRBV2 to TRBJ2-3; 9 nucleotides agree with TRBD2. The trim removed 5 bases at V and 4 bases at J, leaving 7 bases unmatched. Germline V gene data show CDR1 as SNHLY and CDR2 as FYNNEI. There are 15 residues in the CDR3.

The CDR3 loop is CASRSGGLAKNIQYF. CDR3 DNA: TGTGCCAGCAGGTCTGGGGGGTTGGCCAAAAACATTCAGTACTTC. The gene calls are TRBV6-5 and TRBJ2-4; D might be TRBD2 (6 bases). The CDR3 consists of 15 residues. V was clipped by 6 bases and J by 1 base, with 13 bases between them. Germline-derived CDR1 and CDR2 are MNHEY and SVGAGI.